This T cell receptor (beta chain) derives from a study of shared clonotypes between healthy human individuals (dated by TCRdb to the early 2020s). Concerning the study at large: Three men and a couple of women, aged 18 to 49 years, made up the cohort. Libraries were prepared and TCR repertoires were sequenced by different laboratories using diverse techniques, in order to increase sequencing depth and limit assay-specific biases. The study deeply sequenced blood TCR repertoires of five healthy adults to estimate repertoire size and the extent of clonotype sharing between individuals. Each donor's leukapheresis produced roughly between roughly 0.9 and 9 billion PBMCs. For each donor, CD4 naive and CD4 memory were each given three plates, CD8 naive was given two plates, and CD8 memory was given one plate. The study at large found these results: Rarefaction of sorted-subset datasets indicated incomplete sequencing despite the large sequencing depth. Sampling was restricted to blood, and TCR repertoires in tissue are likely to differ from TCR repertoires in blood. Higher generation probabilities were observed for clonotypes shared by all four sorted-subset donors than for non-shared clonotypes. Pairwise subsampling led to the expectation that sequencing depth would affect the degree of clonotype sharing among donors. Roughly 5% of naive CD4, 3.5% of naive CD8, 2.3% of memory CD4, and approximately 0.4% of memory CD8 clonotypes were shared across several donors. Naive subsets generally had larger estimated clonotype richness than memory subsets did. The genetic and exposure-history diversity represented was limited by the small number of donors.

A word on this clone: This receptor's antigen is unknown. It has no much larger one-base neighbor in the sample; base qualities were not kept. This same CDR3 is encoded by further DNA sequences in the sample.

Using the deep immunoSEQ assay, multiplex PCR amplified TCR CDR3 regions from genomic DNA. Genomic DNA extracted from each cell subset was distributed evenly over all wells of several immunoSEQ 96-well plates, and each plate served as one replicate. For sorted subsets, about 200 ng genomic DNA, equal to 30,000 or so T cell genomes, was loaded into each replicate PCR. Purified libraries were quantified with a Qubit 3.0 fluorometer, sized on a Bioanalyzer 2100, and re-quantified with the KAPA Library Quantification kit. Every immunoSEQ 96-well plate was sequenced on a dedicated single-read 150-cycle Illumina NextSeq 550 flow cell. In the paper's pipeline: Because the immunoSEQ output held only junctional sequences and lacked quality scores, the filtering could not match the filtering applied to full-length reads. Sequences were annotated with PyIR, a Python wrapper for IgBLAST v1.9, using IMGT germline references to assign V/J genes and CDR3. Reads with weak V/J assignments (E-value above 1e-6), missing CDR3, stop codons, out-of-frame junctions, or ambiguous translated residues were removed. V3J clonotypes were defined as sequences sharing an identical inferred V gene, J gene, and CDR3 amino acid sequence. Percentage overlap between repertoires was computed as shared unique clonotypes divided by the size of the smaller repertoire. RTK rarefaction, the Chao1 estimator, and Recon v2.1 estimates of unobserved clonotypes were used to assess repertoire richness. For all TCRbeta clonotypes obtained by the gDNA method from a few donors, generation probabilities were computed with OLGA. TCRdb limited this immuneACCESS table to in-frame rearrangements with V and J called. A share of clones is missing; checked studies link under half to unresolved V genes, and the rest is unexplained. Clone size and the V and J calls come from that table; the DNA yielded D and trimming. The sample records 1.5 million to 2.5 million clones, just under 95% of which are singletons. Of the sample, more than 0.95% falls within the top ten clones.

The trim is 5 bases for V and 3 bases for J, with a gap of 2 bases between the germline ends. The CDR1 and CDR2 encoded by the germline V gene are SNHLY and FYNNEI. The CDR3 numbers 10 residues from cysteine through phenylalanine. Solely the CDR3 DNA is kept, with 30 bases framed from the first base. CD8 naive samples were CD45RO-negative cells positively selected for CCR7, giving a CD45RA+CCR7+ population that excluded TemRA cells. Healthy HIV-negative adults with no recently reported acute infections or vaccinations were included as donors. All donors were Caucasian adults living in Nashville, Tennessee, USA. Blood was collected by leukapheresis, and PBMCs were isolated by Ficoll-Histopaque density gradient centrifugation and then cryopreserved in liquid nitrogen vapor phase. Analytical flow cytometry was used to check the purity and quantity of each magnetically sorted T cell population. Each sorted fraction had its genomic DNA isolated and then quantified by UV absorbance on a Nanodrop 2000c.

This clonotype was obtained from a man aged 18 to 30 in good health. The chain is assembled from TRBV2 and TRBJ2-7; the D gene lacks a confident call. Source material: naive CD8+ T cells sorted from blood. Interpreted using the paper, the cell subset or site label stands for: CD45RA+CCR7+. The CDR3 has the sequence CASSLYEQYF. The nucleotide sequence is given as TGTGCCAGCAGTCTCTACGAGCAGTACTTC.